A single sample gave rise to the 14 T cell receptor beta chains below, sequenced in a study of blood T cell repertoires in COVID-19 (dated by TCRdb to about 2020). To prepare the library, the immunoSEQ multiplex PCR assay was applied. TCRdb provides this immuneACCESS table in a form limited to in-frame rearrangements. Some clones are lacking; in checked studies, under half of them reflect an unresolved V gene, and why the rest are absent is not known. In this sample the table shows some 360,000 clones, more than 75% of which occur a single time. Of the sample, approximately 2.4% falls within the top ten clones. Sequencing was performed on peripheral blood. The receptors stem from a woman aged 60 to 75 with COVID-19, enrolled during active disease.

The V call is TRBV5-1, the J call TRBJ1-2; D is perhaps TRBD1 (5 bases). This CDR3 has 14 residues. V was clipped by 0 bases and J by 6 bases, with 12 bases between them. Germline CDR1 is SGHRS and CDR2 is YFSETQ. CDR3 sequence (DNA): TGCGCCAGCAGCTTGGTGGCAGGGCAGAATGGCTACACCTTC. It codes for CASSLVAGQNGYTF.

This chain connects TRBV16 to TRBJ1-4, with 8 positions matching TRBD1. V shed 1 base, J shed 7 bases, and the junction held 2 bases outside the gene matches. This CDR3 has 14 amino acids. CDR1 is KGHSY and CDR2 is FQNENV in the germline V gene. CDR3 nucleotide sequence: TGTGCCAGCAGCCAATTGGGACAGGCTGAAAAACTGTTTTTT. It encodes CASSQLGQAEKLFF.

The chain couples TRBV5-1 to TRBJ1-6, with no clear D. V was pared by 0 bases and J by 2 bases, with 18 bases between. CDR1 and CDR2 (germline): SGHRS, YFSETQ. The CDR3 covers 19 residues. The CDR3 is CASSLGTSNHRTYNSPLHF. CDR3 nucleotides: TGCGCCAGCAGCTTGGGTACATCCAACCACCGAACCTATAATTCACCCCTCCACTTT.

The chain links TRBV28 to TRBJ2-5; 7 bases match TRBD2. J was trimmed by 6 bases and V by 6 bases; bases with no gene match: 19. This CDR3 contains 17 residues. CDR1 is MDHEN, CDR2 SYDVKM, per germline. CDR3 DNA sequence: TGTGCCAGCAGCCCGCCGGCGGTGGGGGGGAATTGGAAGACCCAGTACTTC. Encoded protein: CASSPPAVGGNWKTQYF.

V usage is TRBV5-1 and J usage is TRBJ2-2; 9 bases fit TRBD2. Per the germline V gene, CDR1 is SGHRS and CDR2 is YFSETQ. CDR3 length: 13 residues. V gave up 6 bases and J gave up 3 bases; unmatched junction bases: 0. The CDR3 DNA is TGCGCCAGCAAGCGGGGGGACACCGGGGAGCTGTTTTTT. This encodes CASKRGDTGELFF.

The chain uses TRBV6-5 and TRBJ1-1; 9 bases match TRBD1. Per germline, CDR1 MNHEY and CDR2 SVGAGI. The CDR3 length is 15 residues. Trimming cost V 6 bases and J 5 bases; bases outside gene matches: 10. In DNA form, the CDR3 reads TGTGCCAGCAGGGGACTGGACAGGGGAGGGACTGAAGCTTTCTTT. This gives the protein CASRGLDRGGTEAFF.

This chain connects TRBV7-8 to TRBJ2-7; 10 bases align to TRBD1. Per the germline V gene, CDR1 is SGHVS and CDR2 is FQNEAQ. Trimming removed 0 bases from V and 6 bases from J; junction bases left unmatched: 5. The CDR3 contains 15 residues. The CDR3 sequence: CASSLAGTGAGEQYF. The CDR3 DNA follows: TGTGCCAGCAGCTTAGCTGGGACAGGGGCTGGCGAGCAGTACTTC.

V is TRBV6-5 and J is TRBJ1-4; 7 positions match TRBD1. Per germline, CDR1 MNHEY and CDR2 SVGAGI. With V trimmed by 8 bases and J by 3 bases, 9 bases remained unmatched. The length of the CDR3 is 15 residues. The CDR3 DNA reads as TGTGCCAGCCAATTCAGGGGGTTGGCTAATGAAAAACTGTTTTTT. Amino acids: CASQFRGLANEKLFF.

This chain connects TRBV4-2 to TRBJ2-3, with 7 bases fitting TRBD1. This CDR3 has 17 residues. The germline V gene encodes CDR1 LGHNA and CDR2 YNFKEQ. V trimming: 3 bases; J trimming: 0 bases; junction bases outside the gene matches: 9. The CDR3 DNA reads TGTGCCAGCAGCCAGAGACAGGGATTCTCGAGCACAGATACGCAGTATTTT. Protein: CASSQRQGFSSTDTQYF.

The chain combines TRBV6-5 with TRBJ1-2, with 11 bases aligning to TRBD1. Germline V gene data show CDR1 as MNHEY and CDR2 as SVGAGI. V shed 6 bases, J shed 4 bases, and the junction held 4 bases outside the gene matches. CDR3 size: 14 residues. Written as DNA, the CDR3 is TGTGCCAGCAGACCCGGGACAGGGGGCTATGGCTACACCTTC. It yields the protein CASRPGTGGYGYTF.

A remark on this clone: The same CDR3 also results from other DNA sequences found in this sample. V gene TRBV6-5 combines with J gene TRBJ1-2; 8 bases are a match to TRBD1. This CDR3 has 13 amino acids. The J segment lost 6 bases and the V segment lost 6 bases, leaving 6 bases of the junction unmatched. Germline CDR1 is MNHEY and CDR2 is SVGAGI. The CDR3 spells CASRTGTGDGYTF. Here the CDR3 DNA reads TGTGCCAGCAGAACCGGGACAGGAGATGGCTACACCTTC.

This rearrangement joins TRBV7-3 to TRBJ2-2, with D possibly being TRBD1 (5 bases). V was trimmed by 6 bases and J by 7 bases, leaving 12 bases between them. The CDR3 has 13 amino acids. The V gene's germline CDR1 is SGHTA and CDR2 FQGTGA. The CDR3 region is CASRPGYSGELFF. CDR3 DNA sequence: TGTGCCAGCAGACCAGGGTACAGCGGGGAGCTGTTTTTT.

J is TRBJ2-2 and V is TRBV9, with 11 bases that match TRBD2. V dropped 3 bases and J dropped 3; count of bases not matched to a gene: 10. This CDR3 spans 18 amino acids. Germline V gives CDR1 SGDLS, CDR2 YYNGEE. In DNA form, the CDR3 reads TGTGCCAGCAGCGCCGGAAGTAGCGGGGGGGATGACACCGGGGAGCTGTTTTTT. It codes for CASSAGSSGGDDTGELFF.

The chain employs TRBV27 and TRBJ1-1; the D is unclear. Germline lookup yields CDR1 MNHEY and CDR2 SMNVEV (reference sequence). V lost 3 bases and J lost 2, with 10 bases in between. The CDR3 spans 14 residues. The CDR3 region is CASSLVTTNTEAFF. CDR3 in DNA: TGTGCCAGCAGTTTGGTGACAACAAACACTGAAGCTTTCTTT.